A selection of T cell receptor beta chains follows, all from one sample in a study of blood T cell repertoires in COVID-19. Using immunoSEQ multiplex PCR, the repertoire was profiled, and TCRdb retains in-frame clones only, with some absent. Of about 130,000 clones in the sample, roughly 72% were seen once. The sample was peripheral blood. The receptors were sampled from a man older than 75 with COVID-19, enrolled during active disease. CDR3s include the opening cysteine and the closing phenylalanine or tryptophan. D genes are given only for firm matches. For some rows the clone size is stated as once, few or many, or as a class when expanded; others skip it.

V	D	J	size	DNA	CDR3
TRBV6-5	NA	TRBJ1-4	many	TGTGCCAGCAGTACCCTGCCAGCTAATGAAAAACTGTTTTTT	CASSTLPANEKLFF
TRBV2	NA	TRBJ2-3	NA	TGTGCCAGCAGGCGACAGACAGATACGCAGTATTTT	CASRRQTDTQYF
TRBV9	TRBD2	TRBJ2-7	many	TGTGCCAGCAGCCCCAAGTTTGCGGGAGCTAACTACGAGCAGTACTTC	CASSPKFAGANYEQYF
TRBV27	TRBD2	TRBJ2-5	NA	TGTGCCAGCAGTTTAGGGGGGGGAGAGACCCAGTACTTC	CASSLGGGETQYF
TRBV5-1	TRBD1	TRBJ1-5	once	TGCGCCAGCAGCCCGGGGACAGACGCTACGGGGGGCAATCAGCCCCAGCATTTT	CASSPGTDATGGNQPQHF
TRBV5-1	NA	TRBJ2-5	NA	TGCGCCAGCAGCTTGAGAGGGCAAGGAGAGACCCAGTACTTC	CASSLRGQGETQYF
TRBV28	TRBD1	TRBJ2-7	NA	TGTGCCAGCAGTCCCCCCGGGACAGGGGACGAGCAGTACTTC	CASSPPGTGDEQYF
TRBV19	TRBD1	TRBJ2-7	NA	TGTGCCAGTAGTATTCCCGGGACAGGGCGTAGCGAGCAGTACTTC	CASSIPGTGRSEQYF
TRBV27	TRBD1	TRBJ1-5	NA	TGTGCCAGCAGTAAGAAACAGGGGGTAAGCAATCAGCCCCAGCATTTT	CASSKKQGVSNQPQHF
TRBV4-2	TRBD2	TRBJ2-1	NA	TGTGCCAGCAGCCAAGATGGCGGGAGCCTCAACGGAAATGAGCAGTTCTTC	CASSQDGGSLNGNEQFF
TRBV2	NA	TRBJ2-2	NA	TGTGCCAGCAGTGAGGCCCTTCCCACCGGGGAGCTGTTTTTT	CASSEALPTGELFF
TRBV5-1	NA	TRBJ2-5	once	TGCGCCAGCGGCTCCGGCAGGAGGAGGGAGACCCAGTACTTC	CASGSGRRRETQYF
TRBV5-6	NA	TRBJ2-7	NA	TGTGCCAGCAGCTTGACAGACTACGAGCAGTACTTC	CASSLTDYEQYF
TRBV7-2	TRBD1	TRBJ2-3	NA	TGTGCCAGCAGCTTAGGGGACAGGGGGCGATCAGATACGCAGTATTTT	CASSLGDRGRSDTQYF
TRBV5-1	TRBD1	TRBJ2-3	NA	TGCGCCAGCAGCCCAGGGGGAGATACGCAGTATTTT	CASSPGGDTQYF
TRBV3-1/TRBV3-2	TRBD1	TRBJ2-3	NA	TGTGCCAGCAGCCAGTATACCATGACAGGGGAAACGCAGTATTTT	CASSQYTMTGETQYF
TRBV5-1	TRBD2	TRBJ2-7	NA	TGCGCCAGCAGTTTAGCGGGAGGGCCCTACGAGCAGTACTTC	CASSLAGGPYEQYF
TRBV27	NA	TRBJ1-1	NA	TGTGCCAGCAGTCCCCCGGGACAAATGAACACTGAAGCTTTCTTT	CASSPPGQMNTEAFF
TRBV5-1	NA	TRBJ2-5	NA	TGCGCCAGCAGCTTTTCCTCTTTTGAGACCCAGTACTTC	CASSFSSFETQYF
TRBV4-1	NA	TRBJ1-5	NA	TGCGCCAGCAGCCCTTACGGAGGGGATCAGCCCCAGCATTTT	CASSPYGGDQPQHF
TRBV7-6	TRBD2	TRBJ2-2	few	TGTGCCAGCAGCTTTCTAGCGGGAGAAGGAACCGGGGAGCTGTTTTTT	CASSFLAGEGTGELFF
TRBV5-1	NA	TRBJ1-2	NA	TGCGCCAGCAGCCCTTCGACAGTTAACTATGGCTACACCTTC	CASSPSTVNYGYTF
TRBV6-6	NA	TRBJ2-4	once	TGTGCCAGCATAGCAGGGAATAGAGCCAAAAACATTCAGTACTTC	CASIAGNRAKNIQYF
TRBV10-1	TRBD1	TRBJ1-2	NA	TGCGCCACCTCCCGGGACAGCGACTATGGCTACACCTTC	CATSRDSDYGYTF
TRBV29-1	NA	TRBJ1-5	NA	TGCAGCGTTGAAGAAGCCCGTAATCAGCCCCAGCATTTT	CSVEEARNQPQHF
TRBV9	NA	TRBJ2-5	NA	TGTGCCAGCAGCCGTTCGACAGAATCAGGGGAGACCCAGTACTTC	CASSRSTESGETQYF
TRBV7-9	TRBD1	TRBJ2-3	NA	TGTGCCAGCAGCTTATGGGACAGGGGTCACACGCAGTATTTT	CASSLWDRGHTQYF
TRBV2	NA	TRBJ2-5	NA	TGTGCCAGCAGTGACAGGATCGGTGAGGGGACCCAGTACTTC	CASSDRIGEGTQYF
TRBV9	TRBD1	TRBJ2-7	NA	TGTGCCAGCAGCGGTGGGACAGACCACTACGAGCAGTACTTC	CASSGGTDHYEQYF
TRBV19	TRBD1	TRBJ2-1	NA	TGTGCCAGTAGTATAAGTCTAGGACAGGGGCAAAATGAGCAGTTCTTC	CASSISLGQGQNEQFF
TRBV5-1	NA	TRBJ2-3	few	TGCGCCAGCAGCGCCTCCCGGGACACCCTCCCAGATACGCAGTATTTT	CASSASRDTLPDTQYF
TRBV19	TRBD1	TRBJ2-2	NA	TGTGCCAGTACCATCGGGACAGGGTCCGGGGAGCTGTTTTTT	CASTIGTGSGELFF
TRBV15	TRBD1	TRBJ2-5	NA	TGTGCCACCAGCAGGACAGGGGTGGAGACCCAGTACTTC	CATSRTGVETQYF
TRBV4-1	NA	TRBJ1-4	NA	TGCGCCAGCAGCCTCCTGAGGGCGGTTAATGAAAAACTGTTTTTT	CASSLLRAVNEKLFF
TRBV29-1	TRBD1	TRBJ2-1	NA	TGCAGCGTTGAGGGGACAGGGGTAACCAATGAGCAGTTCTTC	CSVEGTGVTNEQFF
TRBV5-6	TRBD1	TRBJ1-2	NA	TGTGCCAGCAGCATACCGGGACAGGGGTTATATGGCTACACCTTC	CASSIPGQGLYGYTF
TRBV18	NA	TRBJ2-3	NA	TGTGCCAGCTCACCACCTACTAGTCCAGATACGCAGTATTTT	CASSPPTSPDTQYF
TRBV11-2	TRBD2	TRBJ2-1	once	TGTGCCAGCAGCCGTATAGCGGGGGCCCGCAATGAGCAGTTCTTC	CASSRIAGARNEQFF
TRBV29-1	NA	TRBJ2-1	once	TGCAGCGTTGATCCACGGGAGTGGGGCGATGAGCAGTTCTTC	CSVDPREWGDEQFF